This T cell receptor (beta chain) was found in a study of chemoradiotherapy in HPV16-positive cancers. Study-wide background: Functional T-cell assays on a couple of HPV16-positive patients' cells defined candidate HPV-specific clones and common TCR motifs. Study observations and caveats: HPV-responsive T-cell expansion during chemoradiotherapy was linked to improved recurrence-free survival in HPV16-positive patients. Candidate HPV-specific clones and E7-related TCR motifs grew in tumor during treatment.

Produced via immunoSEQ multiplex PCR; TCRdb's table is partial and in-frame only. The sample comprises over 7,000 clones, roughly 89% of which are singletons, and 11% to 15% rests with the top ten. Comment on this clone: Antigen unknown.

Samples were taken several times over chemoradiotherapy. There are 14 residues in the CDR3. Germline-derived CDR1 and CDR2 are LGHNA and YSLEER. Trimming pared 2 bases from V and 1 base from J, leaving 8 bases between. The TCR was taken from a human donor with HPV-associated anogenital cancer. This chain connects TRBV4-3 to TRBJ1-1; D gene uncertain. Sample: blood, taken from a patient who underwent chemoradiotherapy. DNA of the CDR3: TGCGCCAGCAGCCAATTCTGGGGGAACACTGAAGCTTTCTTT. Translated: CASSQFWGNTEAFF.